A selection of T cell receptor beta chains follows, all from one sample in a study of blood T cell repertoires in COVID-19. Some clones are missing from TCRdb's copy, which holds only in-frame ones; the method was immunoSEQ multiplex PCR. This sample has 140,000 to 150,000 clones, with approximately 83% found just once. The sample consisted of peripheral blood. Source of these receptors: an older woman with COVID-19, enrolled during active disease. Both conserved end residues are part of each CDR3. The D gene is left open where the match is weak. Clone size is not always given. Where it is, it says once, few, many or a class for expanded clones.

TRBJ1-2 | TRBV14 | - | - | TGTGCCAGCAGCCAAGATATCCAGGGAATTGGCTACACCTTC | CASSQDIQGIGYTF
TRBJ2-3 | TRBV19 | - | TRBD1 | TGTGCCAGTAGCCGGGACAGGTCTAGCACAGATACGCAGTATTTT | CASSRDRSSTDTQYF
TRBJ1-1 | TRBV10-3 | - | TRBD1 | TGTGCCATCAGTGAGGTGGGACAGGTAAACACTGAAGCTTTCTTT | CAISEVGQVNTEAFF
TRBJ1-3 | TRBV5-3 | - | - | TGTGCCAGAAGCTTGAATGGTCGCCTCAGCTCTGGAAACACCATATATTTT | CARSLNGRLSSGNTIYF
TRBJ2-5 | TRBV2 | - | TRBD2 | TGTGCCAGCAGTAGAGGACTAGCGGGGGGGCAGGAGACCCAGTACTTC | CASSRGLAGGQETQYF
TRBJ2-1 | TRBV6-4 | - | - | TGTGCCAGCAGCTCCCTGGCTAGCACGGATGAGCAGTTCTTC | CASSSLASTDEQFF
TRBJ1-2 | TRBV5-6 | - | TRBD1 | TGTGCCAGCAGGCCGACAGGGGGTAGTAACTATGGCTACACCTTC | CASRPTGGSNYGYTF
TRBJ2-1 | TRBV11-2 | few | TRBD2 | TGTGCCAGCAGCTTTGTGGTAGCGGGAAATGAGCAGTTCTTC | CASSFVVAGNEQFF
TRBJ2-1 | TRBV7-3 | - | TRBD2 | TGTGCCAGCAGCTTTAGCGGGGGGTATTCCTACAATGAGCAGTTCTTC | CASSFSGGYSYNEQFF
TRBJ2-1 | TRBV6-4 | - | - | TGTGCCAGCAGTGACTCGAGGTACACAATTACCTCAAATCACGGCTCCTACAATGAGCAGTTCTTC | CASSDSRYTITSNHGSYNEQFF
TRBJ2-1 | TRBV4-3 | - | - | TGCGCCAGCAGCCAAGCCCTAAGTAATGAGCAGTTCTTC | CASSQALSNEQFF
TRBJ1-1 | TRBV11-1 | - | - | TGTGCCAGCAGCCAGAGACAGGTCGGGACTGAAGCTTTCTTT | CASSQRQVGTEAFF
TRBJ2-5 | TRBV5-1 | - | - | TGCGCCAGCAGCTTGGGGGGAGGTGAAGAGACCCAGTACTTC | CASSLGGGEETQYF
TRBJ1-1 | TRBV11-2 | - | - | TGTGCCAGCAGCTTAGCCCAGGACACTGAAGCTTTCTTT | CASSLAQDTEAFF
TRBJ2-5 | TRBV11-3 | - | - | TGTGCCAGCAGCTTAATCGGCGGGGAGACCCAGTACTTC | CASSLIGGETQYF
TRBJ2-1 | TRBV6-5 | - | TRBD1 | TGTGCCAGCATAAGGGACAGGGAAGCAGGTGAGCAGTTCTTC | CASIRDREAGEQFF
TRBJ1-2 | TRBV7-3 | - | TRBD1 | TGTGCCAGCAGCAACGGACAGGGGGGTGGCTACACCTTC | CASSNGQGGGYTF
TRBJ2-1 | TRBV6-6 | - | - | TGTGCCAGCAGTGTAACTAGACGGAATGAGCAGTTCTTC | CASSVTRRNEQFF
TRBJ2-2 | TRBV18 | - | TRBD1 | TGTGCCAGCTCCAGGGCCGGGACAGGGAACACCGGGGAGCTGTTTTTT | CASSRAGTGNTGELFF
TRBJ2-7 | TRBV20-1 | - | - | TGCAGTGCTAGTTCAGGTAGTGTTGTCTACGAGCAGTACTTC | CSASSGSVVYEQYF
TRBJ2-5 | TRBV3-1/TRBV3-2 | - | - | TGTGCCAGCAGCCTACAGGGTGGGCGGGAGACCCAGTACTTC | CASSLQGGRETQYF
TRBJ2-1 | TRBV18 | - | - | TGTGCCAGCTCAGGCCTTGAGCAGTTCTTC | CASSGLEQFF
TRBJ2-3 | TRBV7-3 | - | TRBD2 | TGTGCCAGCAGCATTAGCGGGGGGATATTCACAGATACGCAGTATTTT | CASSISGGIFTDTQYF
TRBJ1-2 | TRBV5-1 | - | - | TGCGCCAGCAGCTTGCTTCAGAACCGGGGGGGCTACACCTTC | CASSLLQNRGGYTF
TRBJ1-6 | TRBV5-8 | once | - | TGTGCCAGCAGTCCAGGACAAAATAATTCACCCCTCCACTTT | CASSPGQNNSPLHF
TRBJ2-7 | TRBV19 | - | TRBD2 | TGTGCCAGTAGCCTTTGGGGGGGGTACGAGCAGTACTTC | CASSLWGGYEQYF
TRBJ2-1 | TRBV9 | - | TRBD1 | TGTGCCAGCAGCTCCCGACAGGGTTTTAATGAGCAGTTCTTC | CASSSRQGFNEQFF
TRBJ1-6 | TRBV6-4 | - | - | TGTGCCAGCAGTGAAATTCTCAATTCACCCCTCCACTTT | CASSEILNSPLHF
TRBJ1-5 | TRBV2 | - | - | TGTGCCAGCGCCGGGGGGGCAGGGCGGCATCAGCCCCAGCATTTT | CASAGGAGRHQPQHF
TRBJ1-5 | TRBV5-1 | - | - | TGCGCCAGCAGCTTGGCCCCTGGCACCCGCAATCAGCCCCAGCATTTT | CASSLAPGTRNQPQHF
TRBJ1-5 | TRBV23-1 | - | TRBD1 | TGCGCCAGCAGTCAATCCCCGACAGGGGGTCAAAATCAGCCCCAGCATTTT | CASSQSPTGGQNQPQHF
TRBJ1-2 | TRBV9 | - | TRBD1 | TGTGCCAGCAGCCCCCGATCCGGGACAGGGGCCCTCTATGGCTACACCTTC | CASSPRSGTGALYGYTF
TRBJ1-1 | TRBV19 | - | - | TGTGCCAGTAGTATACAGGGAGGCACTGAAGCTTTCTTT | CASSIQGGTEAFF
TRBJ2-1 | TRBV5-1 | - | TRBD1 | TGCGCCAGCAGCTGGACAGGGGGCTGGGAGCAGTTCTTC | CASSWTGGWEQFF
TRBJ2-1 | TRBV27 | - | - | TGTGCCAGCAGTTTTGCGGATGAGCAGTTCTTC | CASSFADEQFF
TRBJ2-5 | TRBV19 | - | - | TGTGCCAGTAGTACGAACAGGGAAGAGACCCAGTACTTC | CASSTNREETQYF
TRBJ1-2 | TRBV6-5 | - | TRBD1 | TGTGCCAGCAGTCGCCTTGGGACAGGGGTCTATGGCTACACCTTC | CASSRLGTGVYGYTF
TRBJ2-1 | TRBV11-3 | - | TRBD1 | TGTGCCAGCAGCTCCGGGACAGCCTTTATTGAGCAGTTCTTC | CASSSGTAFIEQFF
TRBJ2-7 | TRBV3-1/TRBV3-2 | few | TRBD1 | TGTGCCAGCAGCGATTTAGCGGCGACAGGGGCTTACGAGCAGTACTTC | CASSDLAATGAYEQYF
TRBJ2-2 | TRBV5-5 | - | - | TGTGCCAGCAAGGTAGCTGTAGCGAACACCGGGGAGCTGTTTTTT | CASKVAVANTGELFF
TRBJ2-5 | TRBV20-1 | - | TRBD1 | TGCAGGGCCACAGGGGGAGAGACCCAGTACTTC | CRATGGETQYF
TRBJ1-5 | TRBV7-8 | - | - | TGTGCCACCCACCTTTTGGGGAGGGAAAGCAATCAGCCCCAGCATTTT | CATHLLGRESNQPQHF
TRBJ2-7 | TRBV4-2 | - | - | TGTGCCAGCAGCCAAGCCGGGGTCCAGTTGGAGGCCGAGCAGTACTTC | CASSQAGVQLEAEQYF
TRBJ1-2 | TRBV6-2/TRBV6-3 | - | - | TGTGCCAGCAGTTCTACCCCACAGGTTGGGCACTATGGCTACACCTTC | CASSSTPQVGHYGYTF
TRBJ1-5 | TRBV7-6 | - | - | TGTGCCAGCAGCTTAGAGGGAGGGGGCAATCAGCCCCAGCATTTT | CASSLEGGGNQPQHF
TRBJ1-1 | TRBV30 | few | - | TGTGCCTGGAGTGTAACGCGGGGGGGGGAAGCTTTCTTT | CAWSVTRGGEAFF
TRBJ1-3 | TRBV5-4 | - | TRBD1 | TGTGCCAGCAGCTTGGCCTCACAGGGGTCTGGAAACACCATATATTTT | CASSLASQGSGNTIYF
TRBJ1-6 | TRBV18 | - | - | TGTGCCAGCTCCCCGTCCCGGGAGAGCTCCTATAATTCACCCCTCCACTTT | CASSPSRESSYNSPLHF
TRBJ2-1 | TRBV19 | once | TRBD2 | TGTGCCAGTAGTATAGATCCGGACGGCGGGGGGCAGGACAATGAGCAGTTCTTC | CASSIDPDGGGQDNEQFF
TRBJ1-1 | TRBV7-9 | few | - | TGTGCCAGCAGCCGGACAGCGGACACTGAAGCTTTCTTT | CASSRTADTEAFF
TRBJ2-3 | TRBV4-3 | - | TRBD2 | TGCGCCAGCAGCCAAGCGCGGGGGGGCCTGACAGATACGCAGTATTTT | CASSQARGGLTDTQYF
TRBJ2-5 | TRBV6-1 | few | TRBD2 | TGTGCCAGCAGTGAAGGACCCGGGGGGGAGACCCAGTACTTC | CASSEGPGGETQYF
TRBJ1-2 | TRBV4-3 | - | - | TGCGCCAGCAGCCAAGATAGTGATCGGGTCTATGGCTACACCTTC | CASSQDSDRVYGYTF